What follows are 25 T cell receptor beta chains derived from one specimen sequenced in a study of T cells after yellow fever vaccination. TCRdb re-called the 5' RACE reads with MiXCR, one entry per CDR3 protein. This table holds 300,000 to 350,000 distinct CDR3 sequences, 4% found once. Sequencing was performed on PBMCs, taken 5 days after the yellow fever booster vaccination. Source of these receptors: a young man who received the YFV17D yellow fever vaccine.

The chain is built from TRBV7-8 and TRBJ1-5; D is undetermined. The CDR3 extends over 16 amino acids. Trimming stripped 0 bases from V and 6 bases from J, with 15 bases between. Germline V lookup: CDR1 SGHVS, CDR2 FQNEAQ. The CDR3 nucleotides read TGTGCCAGCAGCTTAGCCGGGAACGGTCTTGTTCAGCCCCAGCATTTT. Translating gives CASSLAGNGLVQPQHF.

Only a few counts were recorded for this clonotype. The chain uses TRBV7-9 and TRBJ1-2, with D hard to call. Looked up from germline, CDR1 is SEHNR and CDR2 is FQNEAQ (reference sequence). Trimming removed 4 bases from V and 3 bases from J, with 15 bases in between. The CDR3 contains 15 residues. The CDR3 DNA follows: TGTGCCAGCAGCTCCCCTAGCGACACGGACTATGGCTACACCTTC. It specifies CASSSPSDTDYGYTF.

This clonotype was detected only a few times. The chain couples TRBV24-1 to TRBJ2-5; no clear D gene. The CDR3 is 16 residues long. From germline, CDR1 is KGHDR and CDR2 SFDVKD. Trimming removed 1 base at V and 5 bases at J, with 16 bases between. The CDR3 DNA reads TGTGCCACCAGTGATTTAGGAGTGGGTAGACCGGAGACCCAGTACTTC. Protein: CATSDLGVGRPETQYF.

The rearrangement uses TRBV12-3 or TRBV12-4 and TRBJ1-5; 7 bases are a match to TRBD1. The CDR3 totals 13 residues. Germline trimming cut 5 bases from V and 6 bases from J; bases unmatched to any gene: 4. CDR3 sequence reads: CASSLGQRQPQHF. CDR3 in DNA: TGTGCCAGCAGTCTGGGACAGCGTCAGCCCCAGCATTTT.

This clonotype has a count of ten or more. The chain joins TRBV20-1 to TRBJ2-7; the D call may be TRBD1 or TRBD2 (5 bases each). Germline CDR1 reads DFQATT; CDR2 reads SNEGSKA (reference sequence). The V end lost 4 bases, the J end lost 1 base, and 14 bases lay between the germline ends. The CDR3 runs to 14 residues. CDR3 in amino acids: CSAKAGTASYEQYV. The CDR3 DNA reads as TGCAGTGCTAAAGCCGGGACGGCATCCTACGAGCAGTACGTC.

The chain carries TRBV21-1 and TRBJ1-6; TRBD1, as called in the table, went unchecked against the DNA. TRBV21-1 is marked as a pseudogene. The CDR3 sequence is 14 residues long. For the CDR3, the DNA is TGTGCCAGCAGCCCAGGGGGTATTAATTCACCCCTCCACTTT. It translates to CASSPGGINSPLHF.

This clonotype was seen at least ten times. V is TRBV11-2 and J is TRBJ2-2; weak D call: TRBD1 (6 bases). The CDR3 consists of 13 residues. The V gene lost 5 bases and the J gene lost 5 bases, with 9 bases spanning the gap. Per germline, CDR1 SGHAT and CDR2 FQNNGV. For the CDR3, the DNA is TGTGCCAGCAGCCCTACAGGGACCGGGGAGCTGTTTTTT. Translating it yields CASSPTGTGELFF.

The CDR3 DNA sequence: TGCAGTGCTAGGAGCTTGGGTGGGGCTCACACTGAAGCTTTCTTT. Protein product: CSARSLGGAHTEAFF. J is TRBJ1-1 and V is TRBV20-1, with a possible D match to TRBD1 (5 bases). Trimming left V 3 bases short and J 3 bases short, with 17 bases between. This CDR3 comprises 15 residues. Per germline, CDR1 DFQATT and CDR2 SNEGSKA (reference sequence).

The chain combines TRBV9 with TRBJ2-3; no clear D. Trimming stripped 0 bases from V and 5 bases from J, with 13 bases between. CDR1 SGDLS and CDR2 YYNGEE come from the germline V gene. This CDR3 has 15 amino acids. CDR3 coding DNA: TGTGCCAGCAGCGTAGAGGGCCCCTCGGTAGATACGCAGTATTTT. This gives the protein CASSVEGPSVDTQYF.

This clonotype has a handful of counts. The V and J genes are TRBV7-7 and TRBJ2-3, with D unresolved. The CDR3 sequence is 14 residues long. Germline V lookup: CDR1 SSHAT, CDR2 FNYEAQ (reference sequence). V was cut by 1 base and J by 3 bases, with 8 bases left in between. The CDR3: CASSLGGETDTQYF. The DNA for the CDR3 is TGTGCCAGCAGCTTAGGGGGTGAAACAGATACGCAGTATTTT. The complete variable domain, with remaining parts taken from reference TRBV7-7 and TRBJ2-3, reads GAGVSQSPRYKVTKRGQDVTLRCDPISSHATLYWYQQALGQGPEFLTYFNYEAQPDKSGLPSDRFSAERPEGSISTLTIQRTEQRDSAMYRCASSLGGETDTQYFGPGTRLTVL.

The rearrangement links TRBV9 to TRBJ2-2, with TRBD1 matching over 7 bases. Per the germline V gene, CDR1 is SGDLS and CDR2 is YYNGEE. This CDR3 contains 16 residues. The V segment lost 0 bases and the J segment 3 bases; nucleotides outside the gene matches: 5. CDR3 sequence reads: CASSVDGQGDTGELFF. DNA of the CDR3: TGTGCCAGCAGCGTAGACGGGCAGGGGGACACCGGGGAGCTGTTTTTT.

The table lists this clonotype with a few counts. This chain links TRBV7-9 with TRBJ2-3; D is perhaps TRBD1 or TRBD2 (6 bases each). The CDR3 length is 13 residues. Trimming pared 4 bases from V and 13 bases from J, leaving 18 bases between. The germline CDR1 and CDR2 sequences are SEHNR and FQNEAQ (reference sequence). The CDR3 coding sequence is TGTGCCAGCAGCTACCCGGGGGCTGAATGGGAGTATTTT. Translation gives CASSYPGAEWEYF.

In this sample, this clonotype turned up a few times. This chain connects TRBV4-1 to TRBJ2-3; D is possibly TRBD1 (5 bases). Trimming shortened V by 4 bases and J by 3 bases, and 8 bases separated the two germline ends. The CDR3 consists of 13 residues. The germline CDR1 and CDR2 sequences are MGHRA and YSYEKL. As DNA, the CDR3 is TGCGCCAGCAGCCGACCAGGGACAGATACGCAGTATTTT. As protein: CASSRPGTDTQYF.

This clonotype appeared many times. The chain has TRBV6-2 or TRBV6-3 and TRBJ2-4; D perhaps matches TRBD1 (6 bases). Deletions cut 8 bases from V and 3 bases from J, with 17 bases between. The CDR3 consists of 15 residues. Germline loops: CDR1 MNHEY, CDR2 SVGEGT. CDR3 DNA sequence: TGTGCCAGCTCCGACAGGTCGGGTCTCAAAAACATTCAGTACTTC. Translating gives CASSDRSGLKNIQYF.

The chain has TRBV27 and TRBJ1-2, with D uncertain. Trimming took 5 bases from V and 8 from J, leaving 18 bases between them. CDR1 and CDR2 (germline): MNHEY, SMNVEV (reference sequence). The CDR3 covers 14 residues. The CDR3 reads CASSPTSPPRGYTF. The CDR3 bases are TGTGCCAGCAGTCCGACGAGCCCGCCGCGGGGCTACACCTTC.

This chain links TRBV14 with TRBJ1-1; the match to TRBD1 covers 7 bases. The CDR3 is made up of 14 amino acids. After removal of 4 bases from V and 7 bases from J, the junction contained 9 bases not matched to a gene. Germline CDR1 and CDR2: SGHDN and FVKESK. The CDR3 region is CASSPTTGDGEAFF. CDR3 nucleotides: TGTGCCAGCAGCCCCACCACAGGGGATGGTGAAGCTTTCTTT.

This clonotype showed up just a few times. The chain is built from TRBV5-1 and TRBJ2-7, with TRBD1 as a possible D gene (5 bases). Germline-derived CDR1 and CDR2 are SGHRS and YFSETQ. Trimming took off 4 bases at V and 0 bases at J, with 11 bases between the two ends. The CDR3 consists of 14 residues. The CDR3 sequence: CASSPQGPSYEQYF. DNA of the CDR3: TGCGCCAGCAGCCCCCAGGGCCCCTCCTACGAGCAGTACTTC.

There are many counts of this clonotype. The V call is TRBV6-1, the J call TRBJ1-2; D may be TRBD1 (6 bases). V shed 8 bases and J shed 4 bases, with 14 bases lying between them. Germline values: CDR1 MNHNS, CDR2 SASEGT. The CDR3 loop spans 13 amino acids. CDR3 in amino acids: CASSPLGAYGYTF. In nucleotides, the CDR3 is TGTGCCAGCTCCCCCCTGGGGGCCTATGGCTACACCTTC.

The chain recombines TRBV12-3 or TRBV12-4 with TRBJ2-5; 7 nucleotides match TRBD1. Unmatched junction bases numbered 13, after V lost 4 bases and J lost 2 bases. The CDR3 covers 17 residues. CDR3 in amino acids: CASSSPLGTALQETQYF. CDR3 DNA sequence: TGTGCCAGCAGTTCTCCCCTCGGGACAGCCCTACAAGAGACCCAGTACTTC.

The genes are TRBV6-1 and TRBJ2-1; the match to TRBD2 covers 11 bases. Looked up from germline, CDR1 is MNHNS and CDR2 is SASEGT. The CDR3 covers 18 residues. The V and J ends lost 3 bases and 3 bases, in that order; junction bases with no gene match: 10. In DNA form, the CDR3 reads TGTGCCAGCAGTGATCTAGCGGGGGGCACTATAAGCTACAATGAGCAGTTCTTC. It is translated as CASSDLAGGTISYNEQFF.

This clonotype was recorded many times. Its ends do not fully match the called genes, so a read error is possible. J is TRBJ1-4 and V is TRBV27; TRBD1 might be the D (6 bases). Germline CDR1 and CDR2: MNHEY and SMNVEV (reference sequence). CDR3 length: 13 amino acids. CDR3: CASSRQDFEKLFF. DNA of the CDR3: TGTGCGAGCAGTCGACAGGACTTTGAAAAACTGTTTTTT.

A few counts support this clonotype. The chain couples TRBV20-1 to TRBJ1-2; 7 bases map to TRBD1. J was trimmed by 4 bases and V by 5 bases; bases with no gene match: 13. The CDR3 length is 15 residues. Germline CDR1 reads DFQATT; CDR2 reads SNEGSKA (reference sequence). CDR3 sequence: CSAPDHLSGGYGYTF. In DNA form, the CDR3 reads TGCAGTGCTCCAGACCACCTATCAGGGGGCTATGGCTACACCTTC.

V gene TRBV5-1 combines with J gene TRBJ2-5; D remains unclear. From germline, CDR1 is SGHRS and CDR2 YFSETQ. There are 15 residues in the CDR3. With 0 bases removed from V and 3 bases from J, the gap between germline ends came to 12 bases. In DNA form, the CDR3 reads TGCGCCAGCAGCTTGGATCAGGACGCCAAAGAGACCCAGTACTTC. It translates to CASSLDQDAKETQYF.

This clonotype has a handful of counts. V gene TRBV5-1 combines with J gene TRBJ2-1; 12 bases line up with TRBD2. In germline, CDR1 is SGHRS, CDR2 YFSETQ. The trim removed 4 bases at V and 5 bases at J, leaving 1 base unmatched. The CDR3 runs 14 residues. CDR3 bases: TGCGCCAGCAGCACTAGCGGGGGGAACAATGAGCAGTTCTTC. Protein product: CASSTSGGNNEQFF.

The chain is built from TRBV5-4 and TRBJ2-3; D is ambiguous. The CDR3 contains 14 residues. V was cut by 0 bases and J by 2 bases, with 7 bases left in between. CDR1 is SGHNT, CDR2 YYREEE, per germline (reference sequence). The CDR3 spells CASSLEYFTDTQYF. CDR3 sequence (DNA): TGTGCCAGCAGCTTGGAATATTTCACAGATACGCAGTATTTT.